The entry below describes one T cell receptor beta chain. Its antigen is unidentified. These data are taken from a study of CD8 T cells in Susac syndrome. Across the whole study: Among the Susac syndrome patients who underwent sequencing, more than 5 had clinically active disease, while under 10 of them were in remission. Intravenous immunoglobulin alone or corticosteroids were being given to patients with Susac syndrome at blood draw, unless they were therapy-naive. Study-level findings and limits: The authors acknowledged that their TCR sequencing and HLA analysis involved a relatively small number of individuals.

Trimming removed 6 bases at V and 1 base at J, with 13 bases between. Germline values: CDR1 MNHEY, CDR2 SMNVEV (reference sequence). The CDR3 extends over 14 amino acids. Random hexamers served to reverse transcribe roughly 0.5 to 1 ug RNA. It was immunoSEQ multiplex PCR that amplified TCR beta CDR3 across 54 Vbeta and 13 Jbeta. Via MiXCR, TCRdb re-called the immunoSEQ multiplex PCR reads, giving one row per CDR3 protein. The sample lists roughly 250,000 distinct CDR3 sequences; 90% to 97% were seen once. The sequenced sample was CD4+ T cells from PBMCs. This receptor was identified in a human donor with Susac syndrome. V usage is TRBV27 and J usage is TRBJ2-7, with D maybe TRBD1 (6 bases). The CDR3 sequence: CASRPGTQSYEQYF. The DNA for the CDR3 is TGTGCCAGCAGGCCCGGGACACAATCCTACGAGCAGTACTTC.